The rows below give T cell receptor beta chains drawn from one sample of a study of cytomegalovirus exposure and HLA in healthy donors. Profiled with immunoSEQ multiplex PCR; TCRdb holds only in-frame clones, not every one. The table has about 160,000 clones, approximately 79% seen once. Sequencing was done on a sample of PBMCs. These TCRs come from a woman in her fifties or sixties in good health and CMV-seropositive. Both conserved end residues are part of each CDR3.

V gene | CDR3 protein
TRBV10-3 | CAISEEGAWGHGYTF
TRBV2 | CASSRGRLVMYEQYF
TRBV4-3 | CASSQVEDTDTQYF
TRBV19 | CASSLSRNRDYTEAFF
TRBV1 | CTSSLGLGGQTIFNEQFF
TRBV10-3 | CAISDGSTGATNEKLFF
TRBV28 | CASSPQTGGVSPLHF
TRBV6-5 | CASSYLYEQYF
TRBV7-9 | CASSYRRISRGYNEQFF
TRBV6-6 | CASSRQGNTGELFF
TRBV4-2 | CASSQDRWGDTEAFF
TRBV28 | CASTSTGSSSYEQYF
TRBV5-1 | CASSLGPLAGGSYEQYF
TRBV2 | CASHGEMNTEAFF
TRBV28 | CASSFGGQPQHF
TRBV5-1 | CASSLGAGDTYEQYF
TRBV5-6 | CASSYVSEKLFF
TRBV5-4 | CASSSPGGQETQYF
TRBV6-1 | CASSDNSGANVLTF
TRBV27 | CASSPLAGGYNEQFF
TRBV2 | CASSELRGQGGSGEQYF
TRBV11-2 | CASSLRGRGTDTQYF
TRBV28 | CASSLLGTGSYEQYF
TRBV5-6 | CASSGGGSDEKLFF
TRBV19 | CASSREGRGNQPQHF
TRBV7-6 | CASSLGGTPSNEQFF
TRBV29-1 | CSAGTSGPGELFF
TRBV4-3 | CASSLDPGTANTGELFF
TRBV6-5 | CASNNGRFGYTF
TRBV27 | CASSIFRGAGYTF
TRBV27 | CASKFGAPYNEQFF